The 10 T cell receptor beta chains reported below all come from one sample, sequenced in a study of human T cells and chemical hapten exposure. TCRdb used MiXCR to reprocess the RACE reads, holding one entry per CDR3 protein. The sample contains some 42,000 distinct CDR3 sequences, 8% to 9% of which appear only once. Noted time point: patch test 2, 6 weeks after DPC sensitization. The treatment denotes: therapeutic diphenylcyclopropenone sensitization with weekly scalp DPC. The sequenced sample was whole blood, obtained in connection with sensitization to the hapten diphenylcyclopropenone (DPC). The receptors originated from a woman in her thirties or forties with alopecia areata. Some clones in this sample may be carry-over from other donors' samples.

The CDR3 spells CASSWIPEGGTEAFF. CDR3 sequence (DNA): TGTGCCAGCAGCTGGATACCTGAGGGCGGGACTGAAGCTTTCTTT. The chain has TRBV5-5 and TRBJ1-1; no definite D call. CDR1 is SGHKS, CDR2 YYEKEE, per germline (reference sequence). Trimming left V 3 bases short and J 5 bases short, with 17 bases between. The CDR3 is 15 amino acids.

The rearrangement joins TRBV6-1 to TRBJ1-6; D perhaps matches TRBD1 (5 bases). CDR1 MNHNS and CDR2 SASEGT come from the germline V gene. Trimming pared 2 bases from V and 12 bases from J, leaving 14 bases between. CDR3 length: 14 amino acids. In nucleotides, the CDR3 is TGTGCCAGCAGTGAACAGCAGGGTCATAAACCCCTCCACTTT. Translated: CASSEQQGHKPLHF.

This clonotype was counted only a few times. The genes are TRBV5-4 and TRBJ2-3, with 8 bases identical to TRBD2. Germline CDR1 is SGHNT and CDR2 is YYREEE (reference sequence). The CDR3 extends over 16 amino acids. The J segment lost 2 bases and the V segment lost 5 bases, leaving 10 bases of the junction unmatched. The CDR3: CASSSERGSYTDTQYF. CDR3 in DNA: TGTGCCAGCAGTTCCGAGCGGGGGAGCTACACAGATACGCAGTATTTT.

In its sample, this clonotype was seen many times. The chain is built from TRBV2 and TRBJ2-7; TRBD1 might be the D (7 bases). V lost 3 bases to trimming and J lost 6 bases, with 12 bases between them. Germline assignment: CDR1 SNHLY and CDR2 FYNNEI. The CDR3 consists of 13 residues. CDR3 nucleotides: TGTGCCAGCAGTGAGAACAGGGGAGGCGAGCAGTACTTC. This sequence encodes CASSENRGGEQYF.

The V and J genes are TRBV29-1 and TRBJ1-1; no firm D call. Per germline, CDR1 SQVTM and CDR2 ANQGSEA. The V end was cut by 0 bases, the J end by 1 base, with 9 bases between. The CDR3 spans 14 residues. CDR3: CSVEDEKGNTEAFF. The CDR3 nucleotides are TGCAGCGTTGAAGACGAAAAGGGGAACACTGAAGCTTTCTTT. Complete variable domain (other parts from reference TRBV29-1 and TRBJ1-1): SAVISQKPSRDICQRGTSLTIQCQVDSQVTMMFWYRQQPGQSLTLIATANQGSEATYESGFVIDKFPISRPNLTFSTLTVSNMSPEDSSIYLCSVEDEKGNTEAFFGQGTRLTVV.

This clonotype has ten or more counts. V is TRBV28 and J is TRBJ2-3; perhaps D is TRBD1 or TRBD2 (5 bases each). Trimming removed 3 bases at V and 0 bases at J, with 16 bases between. Per the germline V gene, CDR1 is MDHEN and CDR2 is SYDVKM. This CDR3 contains 17 residues. The CDR3 sequence is CASSFPPGRASTDTQYF. The CDR3 DNA follows: TGTGCCAGCAGTTTCCCCCCGGGACGAGCTAGCACAGATACGCAGTATTTT.

This clonotype was seen many times. The V and J genes are TRBV18 and TRBJ1-4; 7 bases map to TRBD1. Germline V gives CDR1 KGHSH, CDR2 LQKENI. The CDR3 is made up of 14 amino acids. Losses at the gene ends were 6 bases for V and 4 bases for J; bases not matched to a gene: 5. The CDR3 bases are TGTGCCAGCTCCGAACAGGGGAATAATGAAAAACTGTTTTTT. Translated: CASSEQGNNEKLFF.

Concerning this clonotype: Being one base from a much bigger clone, this may be a read error. The rearrangement joins TRBV28 to TRBJ2-3, with D unclear. Germline loops: CDR1 MDHEN, CDR2 SYDVKM. This CDR3 has 15 residues. The germline V and J ends were trimmed by 2 bases and 2 bases, with 11 bases remaining between them. CDR3 loop: CASSLNLGHTDTQYF. DNA of the CDR3: TGTGCCAGCAGTTTAAATTTAGGGCACACAGATACGCAGTATTTT.

This clonotype was picked up many times. The chain couples TRBV20-1 to TRBJ1-1; 7 bases map to TRBD1. The CDR3 sequence is 14 residues long. The V gene's germline CDR1 is DFQATT and CDR2 SNEGSKA (reference sequence). The V gene end was trimmed by 6 bases and the J gene end by 11 bases; junction bases not matched to a gene: 18. The CDR3 coding sequence is TGCAGTGCAGAACGACAGGGACTTTTAAAGCTTGCTTTCTTT. Residues: CSAERQGLLKLAFF.

The J gene is TRBJ2-3, the V gene TRBV29-1; D remains ambiguous. In germline, CDR1 is SQVTM, CDR2 ANQGSEA. CDR3 length equals 13 residues. V lost 4 bases, J lost 3 bases, and 11 bases lay in between. The CDR3 protein is CSVAIEYTDTQYF. The CDR3 DNA reads TGCAGCGTTGCGATAGAGTATACAGATACGCAGTATTTT.